Following are 3 T cell receptor beta chains from one sample sequenced in a study of T cells after yellow fever vaccination. TCRdb reprocessed the 5' RACE reads via MiXCR and lists one record per CDR3 protein. The sample contains over 110,000 distinct CDR3 sequences, roughly 8.2% of which appear only once. This specimen consisted of CD4+ T cells sorted from PBMCs, obtained 5 days after the yellow fever booster vaccination. All receptors come from a man aged 30 to 45 who received the YFV17D yellow fever vaccine.

This clonotype was counted many times. V and J are TRBV29-1 and TRBJ1-1; D unresolved. Per germline, CDR1 SQVTM and CDR2 ANQGSEA. Between the trimmed V and J ends, which lost 7 bases and 1 base, there was a span of 4 bases. The CDR3 runs 10 residues. The CDR3 nucleotides read TGCAGCGCCCAGAACACTGAAGCTTTCTTT. Protein: CSAQNTEAFF. The full variable domain, rest sourced from reference TRBV29-1 and TRBJ1-1, is SAVISQKPSRDICQRGTSLTIQCQVDSQVTMMFWYRQQPGQSLTLIATANQGSEATYESGFVIDKFPISRPNLTFSTLTVSNMSPEDSSIYLCSAQNTEAFFGQGTRLTVV.

The chain is built from TRBV7-9 and TRBJ1-5; 7 positions agree with TRBD1. J gave up 7 bases and V 4 bases, and 7 bases lay outside the gene matches. This CDR3 has 14 residues. Looked up from germline, CDR1 is SEHNR and CDR2 is FQNEAQ (reference sequence). The chain's CDR3 is CASSSGTAVQPQHF. In DNA, the CDR3 is TGTGCCAGCAGCTCCGGGACAGCTGTACAGCCCCAGCATTTT.

The chain uses TRBV7-9 and TRBJ2-3; 7 bases line up with TRBD2. Germline lookup yields CDR1 SEHNR and CDR2 FQNEAQ (reference sequence). Trimming removed 5 bases from V and 5 bases from J; junction bases left unmatched: 4. CDR3 length: 13 residues. Here the CDR3 DNA reads TGTGCCAGCAGCGCAAGCGGGATAGATACGCAGTATTTT. It codes for CASSASGIDTQYF.